The T cell receptor (beta chain) described here comes from a study of Graves' ophthalmopathy and Graves' hyperthyroidism. On the study more broadly: The collection of peripheral blood took place at initial diagnosis, before any treatment.

The starting material, more than 8 ml of fresh peripheral blood, provided the PBMCs. CDR1 is SGHAT and CDR2 is FQDESV in the germline V gene (reference sequence). V lost 1 base and J 2 bases, leaving 15 bases between the germline ends. CDR3 length equals 17 residues. Amplified material comprised TCR beta CDR3 regions derived from RNA transcripts. RT-PCR was first run with HTBI primers, then multiplex PCR in a second round. TCRdb processed the multiplex PCR reads anew with MiXCR; each CDR3 protein has one entry. The repertoire holds some 380,000 distinct CDR3 sequences, with 15% as singletons. This receptor was taken from a woman under 30 with stable Graves' hyperthyroidism. The V and J genes are TRBV11-1 and TRBJ1-5; possible D gene TRBD1, 6 bases. The sample was peripheral blood. CDR3 sequence: CASSLGQGRGGNQPQHF. The CDR3 coding sequence is TGTGCCAGCAGCTTAGGCCAGGGGCGCGGGGGCAATCAGCCCCAGCATTTT.